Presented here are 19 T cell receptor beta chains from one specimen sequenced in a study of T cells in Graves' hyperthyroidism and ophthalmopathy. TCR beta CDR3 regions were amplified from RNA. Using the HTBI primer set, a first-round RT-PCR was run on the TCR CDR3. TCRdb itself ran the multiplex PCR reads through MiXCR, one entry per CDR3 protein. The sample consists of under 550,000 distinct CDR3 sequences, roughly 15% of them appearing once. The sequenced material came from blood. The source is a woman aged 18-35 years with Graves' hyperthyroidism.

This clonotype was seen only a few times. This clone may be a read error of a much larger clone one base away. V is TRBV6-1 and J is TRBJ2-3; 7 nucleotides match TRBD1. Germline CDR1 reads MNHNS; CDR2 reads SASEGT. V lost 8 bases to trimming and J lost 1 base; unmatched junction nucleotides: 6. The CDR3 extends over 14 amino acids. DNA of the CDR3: TGTGCCAGCGGTGGTACAGGGGGCACAGATACGCAGTATTTT. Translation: CASGGTGGTDTQYF.

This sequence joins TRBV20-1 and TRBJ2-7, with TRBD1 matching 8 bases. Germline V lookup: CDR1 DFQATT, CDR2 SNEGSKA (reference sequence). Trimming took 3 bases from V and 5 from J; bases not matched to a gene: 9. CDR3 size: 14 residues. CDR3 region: CSASYGQGLHEQYF. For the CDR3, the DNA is TGCAGTGCTAGTTATGGACAGGGTCTCCACGAGCAGTACTTC.

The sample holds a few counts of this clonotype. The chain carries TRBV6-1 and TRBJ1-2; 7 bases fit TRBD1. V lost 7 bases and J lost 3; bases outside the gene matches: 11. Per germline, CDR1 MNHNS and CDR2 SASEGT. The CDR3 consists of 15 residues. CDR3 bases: TGTGCCAGCAATAACAGGGGCCGGACTGACTATGGCTACACCTTC. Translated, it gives CASNNRGRTDYGYTF.

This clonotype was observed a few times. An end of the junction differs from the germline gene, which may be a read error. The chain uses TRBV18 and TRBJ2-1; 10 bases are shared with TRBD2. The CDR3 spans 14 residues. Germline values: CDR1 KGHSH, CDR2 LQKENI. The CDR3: CANSLASGGDEQFF. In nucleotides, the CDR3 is TGTGCCAACTCACTTGCTAGCGGGGGTGATGAGCAGTTCTTC.

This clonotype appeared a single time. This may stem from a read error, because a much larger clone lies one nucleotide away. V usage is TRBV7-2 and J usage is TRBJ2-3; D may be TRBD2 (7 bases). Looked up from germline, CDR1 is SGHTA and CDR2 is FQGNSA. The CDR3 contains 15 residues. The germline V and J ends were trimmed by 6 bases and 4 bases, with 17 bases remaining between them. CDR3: CASSDGRGGADTQYF. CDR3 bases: TGTGCCAGCAGTGACGGTAGGGGGGGCGCAGATACGCAGTATTTT.

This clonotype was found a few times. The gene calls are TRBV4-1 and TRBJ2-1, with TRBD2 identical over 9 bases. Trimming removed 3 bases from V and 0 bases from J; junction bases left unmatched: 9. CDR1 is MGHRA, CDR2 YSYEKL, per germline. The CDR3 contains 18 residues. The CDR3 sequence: CASSQASGDLSSYNEQFF. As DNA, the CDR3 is TGCGCCAGCAGCCAGGCTAGCGGGGACTTGAGCTCCTACAATGAGCAGTTCTTC.

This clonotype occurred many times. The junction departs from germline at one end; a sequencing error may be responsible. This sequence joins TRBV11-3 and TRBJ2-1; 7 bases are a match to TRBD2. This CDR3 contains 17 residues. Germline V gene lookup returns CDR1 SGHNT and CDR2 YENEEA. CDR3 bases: TGTGCCAGCAGCCTAGATCGGGGAGGGCCCTCCCACAATGAGCAGTTCTTC. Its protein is CASSLDRGGPSHNEQFF.

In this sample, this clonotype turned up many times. CDR3 coding DNA: TGTGCCAGCAGTCAGGCTAGCGGGAGGTCCCCGGATGAGCAGTTCTTC. It yields the protein CASSQASGRSPDEQFF. V and J are TRBV27 and TRBJ2-1; 11 nucleotides align to TRBD2. There are 16 residues in the CDR3. V dropped 5 bases and J dropped 8; count of bases not matched to a gene: 11. Looked up from germline, CDR1 is MNHEY and CDR2 is SMNVEV (reference sequence).

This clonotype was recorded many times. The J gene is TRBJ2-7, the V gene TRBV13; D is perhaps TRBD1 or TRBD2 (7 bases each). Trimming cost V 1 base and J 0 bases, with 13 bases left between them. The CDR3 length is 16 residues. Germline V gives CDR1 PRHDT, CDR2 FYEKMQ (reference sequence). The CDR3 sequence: CASSLEGGGSSYEQYF. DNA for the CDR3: TGTGCCAGCAGCTTAGAAGGGGGCGGGAGCTCCTACGAGCAGTACTTC.

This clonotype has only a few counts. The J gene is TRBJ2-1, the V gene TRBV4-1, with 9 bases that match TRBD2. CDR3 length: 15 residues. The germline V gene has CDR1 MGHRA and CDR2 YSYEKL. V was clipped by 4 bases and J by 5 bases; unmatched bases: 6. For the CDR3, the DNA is TGCGCCAGCAGCCCCCGACTAGCGGAGCACAATGAGCAGTTCTTC. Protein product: CASSPRLAEHNEQFF.

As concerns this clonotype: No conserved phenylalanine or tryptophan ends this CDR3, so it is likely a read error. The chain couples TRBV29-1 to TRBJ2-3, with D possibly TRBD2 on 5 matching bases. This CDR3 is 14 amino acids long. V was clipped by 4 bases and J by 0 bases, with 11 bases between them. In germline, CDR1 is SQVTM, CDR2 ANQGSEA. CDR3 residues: CSVVPQRSTDTQYL. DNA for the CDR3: TGCAGCGTTGTTCCTCAGCGGAGCACAGATACGCAGTATCTT.

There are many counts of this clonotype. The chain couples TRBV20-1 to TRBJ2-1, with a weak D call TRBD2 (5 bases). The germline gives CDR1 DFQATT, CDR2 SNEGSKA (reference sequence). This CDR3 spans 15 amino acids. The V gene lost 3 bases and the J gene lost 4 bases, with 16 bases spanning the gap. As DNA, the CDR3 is TGCAGTGCTAGGGACGGACTCGCGGGTTACAATGAGCAGTTCTTC. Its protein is CSARDGLAGYNEQFF.

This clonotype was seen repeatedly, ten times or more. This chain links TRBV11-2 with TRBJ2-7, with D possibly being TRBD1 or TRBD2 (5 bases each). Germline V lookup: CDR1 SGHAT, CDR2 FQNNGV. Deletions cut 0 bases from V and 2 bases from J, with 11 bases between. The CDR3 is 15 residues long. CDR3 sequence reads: CASSLERGSAYEQYF. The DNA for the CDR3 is TGTGCCAGCAGCTTAGAGAGGGGATCCGCCTACGAGCAGTACTTC.

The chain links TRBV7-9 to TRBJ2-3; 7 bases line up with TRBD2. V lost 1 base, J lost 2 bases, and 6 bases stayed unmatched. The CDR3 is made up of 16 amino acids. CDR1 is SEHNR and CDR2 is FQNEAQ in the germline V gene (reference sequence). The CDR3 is CASSLDPSGNTDTQYF. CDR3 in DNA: TGTGCCAGCAGCTTAGATCCTAGCGGAAACACAGATACGCAGTATTTT. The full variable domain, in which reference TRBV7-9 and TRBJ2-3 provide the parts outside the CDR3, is DTGVSQNPRHKITKRGQNVTFRCDPISEHNRLYWYRQTLGQGPEFLTYFQNEAQLEKSRLLSDRFSAERPKGSFSTLEIQRTEQGDSAMYLCASSLDPSGNTDTQYFGPGTRLTVL.

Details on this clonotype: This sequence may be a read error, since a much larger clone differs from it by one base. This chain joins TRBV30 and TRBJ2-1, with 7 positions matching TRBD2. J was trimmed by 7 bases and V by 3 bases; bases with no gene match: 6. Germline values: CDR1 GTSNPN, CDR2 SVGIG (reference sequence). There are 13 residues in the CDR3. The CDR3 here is CAWSRGRENEQFF. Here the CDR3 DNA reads TGTGCCTGGAGCCGGGGGAGGGAGAATGAGCAGTTCTTC.

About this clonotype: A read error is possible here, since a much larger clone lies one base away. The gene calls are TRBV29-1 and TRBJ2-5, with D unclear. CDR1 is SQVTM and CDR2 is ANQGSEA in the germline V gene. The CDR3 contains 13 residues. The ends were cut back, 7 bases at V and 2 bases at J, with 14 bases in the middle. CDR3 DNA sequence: TGCAGCGCTATATCTCCCTTTCAAGAGACCCAGTACTTC. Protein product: CSAISPFQETQYF.

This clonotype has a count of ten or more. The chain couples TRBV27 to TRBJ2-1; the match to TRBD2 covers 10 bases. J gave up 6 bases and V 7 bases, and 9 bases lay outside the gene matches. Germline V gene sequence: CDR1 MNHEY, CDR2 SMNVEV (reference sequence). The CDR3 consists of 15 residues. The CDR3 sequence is CASTPKLAGANEQFF. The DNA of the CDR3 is TGTGCCAGCACTCCCAAGCTAGCGGGAGCCAATGAGCAGTTCTTC.

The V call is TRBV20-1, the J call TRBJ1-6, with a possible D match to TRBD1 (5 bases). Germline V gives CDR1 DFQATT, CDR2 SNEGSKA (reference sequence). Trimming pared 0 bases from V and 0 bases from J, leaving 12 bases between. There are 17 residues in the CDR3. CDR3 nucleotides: TGCAGTGCTAGAGATAAGGGGCAGGGCTCCTATAATTCACCCCTCCACTTT. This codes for CSARDKGQGSYNSPLHF.

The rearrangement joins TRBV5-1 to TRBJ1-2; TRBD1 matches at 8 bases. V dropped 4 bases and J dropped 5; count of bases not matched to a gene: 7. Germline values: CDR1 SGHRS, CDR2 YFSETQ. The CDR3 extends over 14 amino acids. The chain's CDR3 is CASSETGGWYGYTF. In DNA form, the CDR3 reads TGCGCCAGCAGCGAAACAGGGGGATGGTATGGCTACACCTTC.